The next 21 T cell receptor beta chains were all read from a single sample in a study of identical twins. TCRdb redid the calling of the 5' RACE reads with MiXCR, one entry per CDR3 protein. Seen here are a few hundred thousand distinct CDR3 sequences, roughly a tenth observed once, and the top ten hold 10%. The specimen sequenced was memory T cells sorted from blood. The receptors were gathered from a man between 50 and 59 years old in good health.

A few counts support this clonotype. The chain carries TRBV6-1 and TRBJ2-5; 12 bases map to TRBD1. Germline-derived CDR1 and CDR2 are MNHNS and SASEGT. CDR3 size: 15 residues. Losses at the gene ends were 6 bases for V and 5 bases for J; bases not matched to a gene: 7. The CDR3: CASSSTGTGGETQYF. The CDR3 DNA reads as TGTGCCAGCAGCTCCACCGGGACAGGGGGCGAGACCCAGTACTTC.

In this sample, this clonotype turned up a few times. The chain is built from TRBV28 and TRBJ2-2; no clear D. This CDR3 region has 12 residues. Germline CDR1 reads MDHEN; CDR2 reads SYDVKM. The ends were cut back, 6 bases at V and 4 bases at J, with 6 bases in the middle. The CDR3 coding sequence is TGTGCCAGCAGGATCTTCACCGGGGAGCTGTTTTTT. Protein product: CASRIFTGELFF.

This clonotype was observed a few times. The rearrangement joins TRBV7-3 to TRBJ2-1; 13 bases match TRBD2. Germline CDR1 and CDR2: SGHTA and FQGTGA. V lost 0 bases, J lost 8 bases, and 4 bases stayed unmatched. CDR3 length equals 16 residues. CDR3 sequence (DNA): TGTGCCAGCAGCTTAACCCACGGACTAGCGGGAGATGAGCAGTTCTTC. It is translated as CASSLTHGLAGDEQFF.

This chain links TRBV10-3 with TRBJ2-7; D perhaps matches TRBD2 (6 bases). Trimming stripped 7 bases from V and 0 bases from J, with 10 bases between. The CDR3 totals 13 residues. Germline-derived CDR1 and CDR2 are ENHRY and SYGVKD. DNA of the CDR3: TGTGCCATCATGGGGGGAAACTCCTACGAGCAGTACTTC. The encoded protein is CAIMGGNSYEQYF.

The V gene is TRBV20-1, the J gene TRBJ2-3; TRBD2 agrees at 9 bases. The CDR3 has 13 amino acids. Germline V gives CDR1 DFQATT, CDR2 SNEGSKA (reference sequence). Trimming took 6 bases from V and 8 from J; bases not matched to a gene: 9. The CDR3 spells CSAPSGTLATQYF. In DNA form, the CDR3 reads TGCAGTGCCCCTAGCGGGACGTTGGCTACGCAGTATTTT.

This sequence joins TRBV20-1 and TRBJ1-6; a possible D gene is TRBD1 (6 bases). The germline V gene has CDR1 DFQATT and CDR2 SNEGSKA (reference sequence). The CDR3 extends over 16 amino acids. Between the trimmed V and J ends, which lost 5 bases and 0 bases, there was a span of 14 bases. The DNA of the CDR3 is TGCAGTGCTCCTGGGGGGCCGAGCTCCTATAATTCACCCCTCCACTTT. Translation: CSAPGGPSSYNSPLHF.

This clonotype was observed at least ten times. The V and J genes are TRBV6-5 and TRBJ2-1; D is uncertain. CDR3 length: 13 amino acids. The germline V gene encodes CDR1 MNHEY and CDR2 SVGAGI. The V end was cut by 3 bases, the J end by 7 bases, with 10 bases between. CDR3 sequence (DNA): TGTGCCAGCAGTTATCCCGCCCGGAATGAGCAGTTCTTC. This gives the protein CASSYPARNEQFF.

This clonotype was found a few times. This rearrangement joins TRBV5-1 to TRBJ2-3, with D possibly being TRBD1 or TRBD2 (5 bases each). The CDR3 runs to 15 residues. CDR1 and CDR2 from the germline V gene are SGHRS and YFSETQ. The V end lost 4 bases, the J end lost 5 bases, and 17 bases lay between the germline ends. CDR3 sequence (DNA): TGCGCCAGCAGCCCGAACGGGGCTAGTGGAGATACGCAGTATTTT. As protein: CASSPNGASGDTQYF.

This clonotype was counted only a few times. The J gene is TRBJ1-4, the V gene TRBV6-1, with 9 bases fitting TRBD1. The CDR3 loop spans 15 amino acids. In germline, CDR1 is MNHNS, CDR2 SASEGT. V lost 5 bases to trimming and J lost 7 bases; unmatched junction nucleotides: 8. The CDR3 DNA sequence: TGTGCCAGCAGTCAAACCGGGACAGGGTTTGAAAAACTGTTTTTT. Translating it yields CASSQTGTGFEKLFF.

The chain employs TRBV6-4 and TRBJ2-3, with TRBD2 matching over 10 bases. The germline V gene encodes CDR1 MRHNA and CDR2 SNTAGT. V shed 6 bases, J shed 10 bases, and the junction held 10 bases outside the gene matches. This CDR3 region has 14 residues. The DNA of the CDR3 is TGTGCCAGCAGCGTAGCGGGGGGCCGGACCGCGCAGTATTTT. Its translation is CASSVAGGRTAQYF.

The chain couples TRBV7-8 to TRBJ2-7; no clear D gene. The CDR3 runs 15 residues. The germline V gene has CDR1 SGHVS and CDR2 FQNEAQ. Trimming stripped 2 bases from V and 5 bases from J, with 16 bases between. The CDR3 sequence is CASSLSRSTYHEQYF. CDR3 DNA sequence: TGTGCCAGCAGCTTAAGTCGCAGTACCTACCACGAGCAGTACTTC.

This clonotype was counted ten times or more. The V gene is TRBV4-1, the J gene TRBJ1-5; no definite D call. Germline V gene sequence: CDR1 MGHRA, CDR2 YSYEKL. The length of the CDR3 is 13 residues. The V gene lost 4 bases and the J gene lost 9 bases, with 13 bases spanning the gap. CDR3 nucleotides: TGCGCCAGCAGCCCTGACCCCCGGCGGCCCCAGCATTTT. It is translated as CASSPDPRRPQHF.

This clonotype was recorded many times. The CDR3: CSFSPTMGQDPETQYF. The CDR3, as DNA: TGCAGCTTTTCACCCACTATGGGACAGGATCCAGAGACCCAGTACTTC. The chain joins TRBV29-1 to TRBJ2-5; 8 nucleotides align to TRBD1. CDR1 SQVTM and CDR2 ANQGSEA come from the germline V gene. After removal of 8 bases from V and 4 bases from J, the junction contained 18 bases not matched to a gene. This CDR3 has 16 residues.

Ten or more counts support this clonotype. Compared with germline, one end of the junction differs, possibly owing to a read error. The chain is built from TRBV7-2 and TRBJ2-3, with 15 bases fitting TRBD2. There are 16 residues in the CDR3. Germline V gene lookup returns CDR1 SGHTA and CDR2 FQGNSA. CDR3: CASSVAPGLAGGLPYF. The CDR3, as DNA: TGTGCCAGCAGCGTAGCACCGGGACTAGCGGGAGGTCTCCCGTATTTT.

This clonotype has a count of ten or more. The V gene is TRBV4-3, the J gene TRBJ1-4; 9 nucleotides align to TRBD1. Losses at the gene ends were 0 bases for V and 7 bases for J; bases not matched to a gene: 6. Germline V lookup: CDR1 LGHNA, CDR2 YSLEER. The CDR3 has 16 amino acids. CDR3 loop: CASSQDLRQGGEKLFF. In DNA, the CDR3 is TGCGCCAGCAGCCAAGATCTTCGACAGGGGGGTGAAAAACTGTTTTTT.

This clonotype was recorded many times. The CDR3 spells CSAAGLAGEEQYF. CDR3 coding DNA: TGCAGCGCAGCCGGACTAGCGGGAGAGGAGCAGTACTTC. This chain uses TRBV29-1 with TRBJ2-7, with 13 positions matching TRBD2. V was clipped by 7 bases and J by 7 bases; unmatched bases: 7. This CDR3 is built from 13 residues. Germline V gene lookup returns CDR1 SQVTM and CDR2 ANQGSEA.

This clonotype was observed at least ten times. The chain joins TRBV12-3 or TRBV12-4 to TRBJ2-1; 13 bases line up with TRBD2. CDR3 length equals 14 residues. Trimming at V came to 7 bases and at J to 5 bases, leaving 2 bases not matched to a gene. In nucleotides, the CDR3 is TGTGCCAGCAAAGGGACTAGCGGGGACAATGAGCAGTTCTTC. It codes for CASKGTSGDNEQFF.

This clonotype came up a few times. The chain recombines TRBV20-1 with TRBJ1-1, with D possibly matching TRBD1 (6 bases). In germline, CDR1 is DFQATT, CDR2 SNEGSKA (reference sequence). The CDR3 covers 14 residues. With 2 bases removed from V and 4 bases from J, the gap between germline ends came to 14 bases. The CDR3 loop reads CSARMFRGITEAFF. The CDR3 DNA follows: TGCAGTGCTAGAATGTTCAGGGGAATCACTGAAGCTTTCTTT.

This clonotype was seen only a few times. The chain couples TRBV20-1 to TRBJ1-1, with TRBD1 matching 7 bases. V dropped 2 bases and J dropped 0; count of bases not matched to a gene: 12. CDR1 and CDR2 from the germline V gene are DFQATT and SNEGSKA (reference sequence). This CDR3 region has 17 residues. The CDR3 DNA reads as TGCAGTGCTAGAAACGATAGACAGGGCCGGGTGAACACTGAAGCTTTCTTT. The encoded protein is CSARNDRQGRVNTEAFF.

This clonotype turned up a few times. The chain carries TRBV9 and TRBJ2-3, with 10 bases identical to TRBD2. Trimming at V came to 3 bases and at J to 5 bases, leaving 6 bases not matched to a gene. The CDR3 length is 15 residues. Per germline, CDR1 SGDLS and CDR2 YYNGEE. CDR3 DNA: TGTGCCAGCAGCGGTGGTAGCGGGGGGTTAGATACGCAGTATTTT. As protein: CASSGGSGGLDTQYF.

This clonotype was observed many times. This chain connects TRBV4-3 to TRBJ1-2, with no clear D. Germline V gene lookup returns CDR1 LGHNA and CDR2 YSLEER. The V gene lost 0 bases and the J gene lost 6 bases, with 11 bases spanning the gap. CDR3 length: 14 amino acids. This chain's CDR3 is CASSQDWEGNGYTF. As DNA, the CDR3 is TGCGCCAGCAGCCAAGATTGGGAGGGAAATGGCTACACCTTC.